This TCR beta chain originates from a study of blood T cell repertoires in COVID-19. This table comes from immunoSEQ multiplex PCR, and its TCRdb copy is limited to in-frame clones, with some not included. Of over 30,000 clones listed, approximately 77% were seen once; the top ten hold 15% to 20%. Trimming removed 2 bases at V and 4 bases at J, with 11 bases between. Germline loops: CDR1 MNHEY, CDR2 SVGAGI. CDR3 length: 14 residues. The chain carries TRBV6-5 and TRBJ2-5; TRBD1 is a possible D gene (6 bases). This clonotype was obtained from a human donor in a cohort sampled during active COVID-19. Sequencing was done on a sample of peripheral blood. The CDR3 sequence is CASSYAGVGETQYF. Written as DNA, the CDR3 is TGTGCCAGCAGTTACGCAGGGGTGGGAGAGACCCAGTACTTC.